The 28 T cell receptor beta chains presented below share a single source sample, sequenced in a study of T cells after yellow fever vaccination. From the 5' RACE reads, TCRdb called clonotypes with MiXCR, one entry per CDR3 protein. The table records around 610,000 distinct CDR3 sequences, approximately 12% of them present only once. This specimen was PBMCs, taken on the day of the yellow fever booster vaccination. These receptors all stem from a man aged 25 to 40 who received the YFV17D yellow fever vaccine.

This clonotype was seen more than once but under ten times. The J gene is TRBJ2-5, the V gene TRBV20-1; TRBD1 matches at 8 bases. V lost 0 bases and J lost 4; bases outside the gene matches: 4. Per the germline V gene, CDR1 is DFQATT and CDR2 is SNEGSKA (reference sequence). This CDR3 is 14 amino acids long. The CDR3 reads CSARDLTGGETQYF. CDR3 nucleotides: TGCAGTGCTAGAGATCTAACAGGGGGAGAGACCCAGTACTTC.

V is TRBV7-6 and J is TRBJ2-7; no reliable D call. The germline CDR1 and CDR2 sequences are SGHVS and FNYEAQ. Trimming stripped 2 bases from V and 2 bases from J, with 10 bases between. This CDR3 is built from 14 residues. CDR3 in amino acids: CASSLSPATYEQYF. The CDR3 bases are TGTGCCAGCAGCTTATCGCCAGCCACCTACGAGCAGTACTTC.

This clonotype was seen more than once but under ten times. The CDR3 here is CASSLLPGQGSYEQYF. CDR3 nucleotides: TGTGCCAGCAGTCTCCTGCCGGGACAGGGCTCCTACGAGCAGTACTTC. The chain has TRBV5-6 and TRBJ2-7, with 9 bases aligning to TRBD1. The trim removed 5 bases at V and 0 bases at J, leaving 9 bases unmatched. The CDR3 runs to 16 residues. The germline V gene has CDR1 SGHDT and CDR2 YYEEEE.

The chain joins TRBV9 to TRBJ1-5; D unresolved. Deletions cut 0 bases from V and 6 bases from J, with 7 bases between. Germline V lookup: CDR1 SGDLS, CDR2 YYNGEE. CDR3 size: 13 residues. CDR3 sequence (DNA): TGTGCCAGCAGCGTAGATGAGGGTCAGCCCCAGCATTTT. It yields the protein CASSVDEGQPQHF.

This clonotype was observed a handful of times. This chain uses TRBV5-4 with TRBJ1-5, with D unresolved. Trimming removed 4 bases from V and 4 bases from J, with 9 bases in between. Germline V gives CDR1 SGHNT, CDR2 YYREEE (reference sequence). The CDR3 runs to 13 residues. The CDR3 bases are TGTGCCAGCAGCCCATCCATTAATCAGCCCCAGCATTTT. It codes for CASSPSINQPQHF.

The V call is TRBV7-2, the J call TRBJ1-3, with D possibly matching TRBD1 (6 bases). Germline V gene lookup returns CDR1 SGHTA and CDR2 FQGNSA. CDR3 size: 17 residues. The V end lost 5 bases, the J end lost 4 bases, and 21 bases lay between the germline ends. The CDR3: CASSGRPTGSGGNTIYF. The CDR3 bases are TGTGCCAGCAGCGGCCGTCCCACAGGGTCAGGAGGAAACACCATATATTTT.

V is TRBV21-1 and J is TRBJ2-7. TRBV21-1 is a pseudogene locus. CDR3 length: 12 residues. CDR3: CASSKDVYEQYF. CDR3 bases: TGTGCCAGCAGCAAAGACGTGTACGAGCAGTACTTC.

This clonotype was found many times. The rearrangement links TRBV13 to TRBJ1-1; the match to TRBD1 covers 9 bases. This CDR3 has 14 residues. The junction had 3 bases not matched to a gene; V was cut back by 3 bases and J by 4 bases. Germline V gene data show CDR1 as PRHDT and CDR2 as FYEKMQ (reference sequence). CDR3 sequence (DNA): TGTGCCAGCAGCTTGACAGGGGGTGTCACTGAAGCTTTCTTT. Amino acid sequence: CASSLTGGVTEAFF.

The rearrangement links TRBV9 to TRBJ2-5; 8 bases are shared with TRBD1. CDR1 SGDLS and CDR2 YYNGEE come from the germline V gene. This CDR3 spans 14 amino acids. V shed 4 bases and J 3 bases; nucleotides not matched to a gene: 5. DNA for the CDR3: TGTGCCAGCAGCAGACAGGGGAATGAAGAGACCCAGTACTTC. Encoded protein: CASSRQGNEETQYF.

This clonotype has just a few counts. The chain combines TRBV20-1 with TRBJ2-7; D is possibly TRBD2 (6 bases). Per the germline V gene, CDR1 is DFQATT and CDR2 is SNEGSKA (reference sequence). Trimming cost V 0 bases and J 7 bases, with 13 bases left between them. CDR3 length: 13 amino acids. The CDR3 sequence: CSARDTAGGEQYF. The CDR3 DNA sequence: TGCAGTGCTAGAGATACAGCCGGGGGTGAGCAGTACTTC.

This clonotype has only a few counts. CDR3 residues: CASSLASSLKQFF. The CDR3 DNA reads as TGTGCCAGCAGCCTGGCCAGCTCTTTGAAGCAGTTCTTC. This chain connects TRBV12-3 or TRBV12-4 to TRBJ2-1; D call uncertain. The CDR3 has 13 residues. V dropped 6 bases and J dropped 11 bases, with 17 bases sitting between them.

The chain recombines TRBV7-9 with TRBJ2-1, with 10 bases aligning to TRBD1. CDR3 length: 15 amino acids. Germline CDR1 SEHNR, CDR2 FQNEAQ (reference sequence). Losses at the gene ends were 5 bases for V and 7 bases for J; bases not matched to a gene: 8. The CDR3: CASSAGTGAVNEQFF. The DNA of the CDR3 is TGTGCCAGCAGCGCCGGGACAGGGGCCGTAAATGAGCAGTTCTTC.

This chain's CDR3 is CATSDLFRNEQFF. CDR3 coding DNA: TGTGCCACCAGTGATTTATTCAGAAATGAGCAGTTCTTC. The chain combines TRBV24-1 with TRBJ2-1; D is unclear. The germline V gene encodes CDR1 KGHDR and CDR2 SFDVKD. V lost 1 base to trimming and J lost 7 bases, with 7 bases between them. The CDR3 consists of 13 residues.

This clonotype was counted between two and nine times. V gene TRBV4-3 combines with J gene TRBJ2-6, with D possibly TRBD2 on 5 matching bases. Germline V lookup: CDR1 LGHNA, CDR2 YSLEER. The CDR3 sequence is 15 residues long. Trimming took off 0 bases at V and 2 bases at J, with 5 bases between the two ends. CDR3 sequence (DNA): TGCGCCAGCAGCCAAGAGCGGGCTGGGGCCAACGTCCTGACTTTC. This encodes CASSQERAGANVLTF.

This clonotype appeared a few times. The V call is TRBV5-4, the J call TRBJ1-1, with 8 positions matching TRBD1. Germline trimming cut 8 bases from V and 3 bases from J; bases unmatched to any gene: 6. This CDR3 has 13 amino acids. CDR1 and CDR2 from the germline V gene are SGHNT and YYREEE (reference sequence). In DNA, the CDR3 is TGTGCCAGTGGGTCGGGACAGGACACTGAAGCTTTCTTT. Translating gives CASGSGQDTEAFF.

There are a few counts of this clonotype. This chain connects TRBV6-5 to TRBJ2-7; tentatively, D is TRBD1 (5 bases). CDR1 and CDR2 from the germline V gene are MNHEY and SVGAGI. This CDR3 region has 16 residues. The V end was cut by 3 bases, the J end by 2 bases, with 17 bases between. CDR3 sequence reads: CASSYYPRGATYEQYF. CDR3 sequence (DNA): TGTGCCAGCAGTTATTATCCTAGGGGTGCCACCTACGAGCAGTACTTC.

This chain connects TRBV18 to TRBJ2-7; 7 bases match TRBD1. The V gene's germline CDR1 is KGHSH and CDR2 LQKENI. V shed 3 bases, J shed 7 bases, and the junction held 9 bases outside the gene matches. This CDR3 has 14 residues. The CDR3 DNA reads TGTGCCAGCTCACCGAGACAGGGCCTGTGGGAGCAGTACTTC. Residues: CASSPRQGLWEQYF.

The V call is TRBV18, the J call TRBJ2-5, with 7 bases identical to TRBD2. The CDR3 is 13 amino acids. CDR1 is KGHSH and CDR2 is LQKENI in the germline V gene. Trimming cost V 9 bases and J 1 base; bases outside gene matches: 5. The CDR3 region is CASSGGSQETQYF. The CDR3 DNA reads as TGTGCCAGTTCCGGGGGGTCCCAAGAGACCCAGTACTTC.

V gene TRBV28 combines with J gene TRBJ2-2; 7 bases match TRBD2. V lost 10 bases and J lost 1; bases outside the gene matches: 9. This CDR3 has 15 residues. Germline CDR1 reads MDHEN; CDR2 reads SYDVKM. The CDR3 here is CATVRLAVNTGELFF. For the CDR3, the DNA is TGTGCCACCGTAAGGCTAGCGGTGAACACCGGGGAGCTGTTTTTT.

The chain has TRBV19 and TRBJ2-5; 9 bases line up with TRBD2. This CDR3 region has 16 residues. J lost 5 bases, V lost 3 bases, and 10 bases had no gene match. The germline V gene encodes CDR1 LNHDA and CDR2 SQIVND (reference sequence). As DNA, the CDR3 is TGTGCCAGTAGTATCTCTGGCGGGAGGGCCACGGAGACCCAGTACTTC. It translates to CASSISGGRATETQYF.

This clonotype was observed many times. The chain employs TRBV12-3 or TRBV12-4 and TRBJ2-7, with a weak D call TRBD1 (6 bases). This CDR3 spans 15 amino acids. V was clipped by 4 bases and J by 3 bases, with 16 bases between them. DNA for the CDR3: TGTGCCAGCAGTTATCGTGGGTCGACAGGCTACGAGCAGTACTTC. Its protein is CASSYRGSTGYEQYF.

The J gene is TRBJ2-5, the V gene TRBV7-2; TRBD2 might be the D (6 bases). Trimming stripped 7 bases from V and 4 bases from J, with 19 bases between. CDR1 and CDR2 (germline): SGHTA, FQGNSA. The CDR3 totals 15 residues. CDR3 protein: CASTFRGASVETQYF. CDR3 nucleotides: TGTGCCAGCACCTTCAGAGGGGCTAGCGTAGAGACCCAGTACTTC.

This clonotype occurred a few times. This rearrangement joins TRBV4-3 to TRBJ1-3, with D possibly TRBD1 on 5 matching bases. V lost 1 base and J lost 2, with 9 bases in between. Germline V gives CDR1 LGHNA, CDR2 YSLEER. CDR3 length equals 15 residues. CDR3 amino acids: CASSQAAGAGNTIYF. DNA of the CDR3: TGCGCCAGCAGCCAAGCGGCGGGGGCTGGAAACACCATATATTTT.

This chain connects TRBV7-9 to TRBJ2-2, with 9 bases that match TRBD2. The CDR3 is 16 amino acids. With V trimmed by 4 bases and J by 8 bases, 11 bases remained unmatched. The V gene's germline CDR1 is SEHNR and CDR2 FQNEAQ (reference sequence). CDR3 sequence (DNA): TGTGCCAGCAGCTGGGGACTAGCCGCTCGTCCGGGGGAGCTGTTTTTT. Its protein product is CASSWGLAARPGELFF.

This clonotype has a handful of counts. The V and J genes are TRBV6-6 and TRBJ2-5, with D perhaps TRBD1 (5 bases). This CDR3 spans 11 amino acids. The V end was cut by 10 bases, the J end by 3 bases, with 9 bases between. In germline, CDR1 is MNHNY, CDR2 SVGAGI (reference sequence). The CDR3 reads CATGREETQYF. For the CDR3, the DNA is TGTGCCACCGGCAGGGAAGAGACCCAGTACTTC.

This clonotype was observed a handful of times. This CDR3 reads CASSDRDTRKETQYF. The DNA of the CDR3 is TGTGCCAGCAGTGACCGGGACACGAGAAAAGAGACCCAGTACTTC. The chain recombines TRBV7-2 with TRBJ2-5, with D perhaps TRBD1 (6 bases). The V end lost 6 bases, the J end lost 3 bases, and 17 bases lay between the germline ends. This CDR3 is built from 15 residues. From germline, CDR1 is SGHTA and CDR2 FQGNSA. The complete variable domain, with remaining parts taken from reference TRBV7-2 and TRBJ2-5, reads GAGVSQSPSNKVTEKGKDVELRCDPISGHTALYWYRQSLGQGLEFLIYFQGNSAPDKSGLPSDRFSAERTGGSVSTLTIQRTQQEDSAVYLCASSDRDTRKETQYFGPGTRLLVL.

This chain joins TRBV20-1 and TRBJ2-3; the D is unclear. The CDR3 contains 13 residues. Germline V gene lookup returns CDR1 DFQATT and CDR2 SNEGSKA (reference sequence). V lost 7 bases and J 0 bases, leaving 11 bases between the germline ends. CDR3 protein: CSGQRTSTDTQYF. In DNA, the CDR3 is TGCAGTGGCCAGCGAACTAGCACAGATACGCAGTATTTT.

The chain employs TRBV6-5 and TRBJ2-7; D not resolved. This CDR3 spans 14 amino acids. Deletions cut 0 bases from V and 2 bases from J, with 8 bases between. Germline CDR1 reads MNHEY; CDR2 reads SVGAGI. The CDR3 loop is CASSYSGTPYEQYF. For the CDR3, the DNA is TGTGCCAGCAGTTACTCCGGAACCCCCTACGAGCAGTACTTC.